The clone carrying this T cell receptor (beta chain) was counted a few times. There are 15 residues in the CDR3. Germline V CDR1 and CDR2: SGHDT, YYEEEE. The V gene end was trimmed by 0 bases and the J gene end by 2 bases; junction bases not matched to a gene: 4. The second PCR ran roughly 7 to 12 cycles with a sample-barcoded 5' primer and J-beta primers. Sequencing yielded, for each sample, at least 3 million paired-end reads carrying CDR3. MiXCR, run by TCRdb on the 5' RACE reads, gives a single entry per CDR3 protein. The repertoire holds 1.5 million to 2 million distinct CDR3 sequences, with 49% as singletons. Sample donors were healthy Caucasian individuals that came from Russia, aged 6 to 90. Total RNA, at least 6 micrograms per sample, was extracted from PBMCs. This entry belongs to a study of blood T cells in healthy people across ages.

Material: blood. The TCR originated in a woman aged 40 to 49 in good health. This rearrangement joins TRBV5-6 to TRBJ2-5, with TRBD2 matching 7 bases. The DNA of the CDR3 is TGTGCCAGCAGCTTGGTCGGGGGGATGCAAGAGACCCAGTACTTC. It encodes CASSLVGGMQETQYF.